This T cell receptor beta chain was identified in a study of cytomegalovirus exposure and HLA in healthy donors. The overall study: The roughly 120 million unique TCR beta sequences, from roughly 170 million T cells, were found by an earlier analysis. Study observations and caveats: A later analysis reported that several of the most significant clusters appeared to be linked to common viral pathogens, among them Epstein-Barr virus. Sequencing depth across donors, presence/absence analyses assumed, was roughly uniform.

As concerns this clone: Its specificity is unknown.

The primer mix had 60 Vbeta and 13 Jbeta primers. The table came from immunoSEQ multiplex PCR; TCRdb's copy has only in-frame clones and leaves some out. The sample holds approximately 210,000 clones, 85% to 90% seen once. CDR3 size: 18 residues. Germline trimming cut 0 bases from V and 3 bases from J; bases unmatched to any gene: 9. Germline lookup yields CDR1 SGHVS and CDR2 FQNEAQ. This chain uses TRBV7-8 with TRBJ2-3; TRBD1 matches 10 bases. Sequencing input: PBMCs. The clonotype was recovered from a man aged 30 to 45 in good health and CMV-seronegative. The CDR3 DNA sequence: TGTGCCAGCAGCTTAGCGTCCTTGGGACAGGGGTGGACAGATACGCAGTATTTT. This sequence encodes CASSLASLGQGWTDTQYF.